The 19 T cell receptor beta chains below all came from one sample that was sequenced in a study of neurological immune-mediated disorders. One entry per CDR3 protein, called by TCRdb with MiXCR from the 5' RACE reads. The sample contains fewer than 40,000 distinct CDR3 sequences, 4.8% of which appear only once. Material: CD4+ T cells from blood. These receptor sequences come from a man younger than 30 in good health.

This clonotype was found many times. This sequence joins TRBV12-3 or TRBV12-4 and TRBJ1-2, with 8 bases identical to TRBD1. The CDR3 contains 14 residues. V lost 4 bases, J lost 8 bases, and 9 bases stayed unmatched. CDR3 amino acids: CASSYLTGDNGYTF. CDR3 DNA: TGTGCCAGCAGTTACCTGACAGGGGATAACGGCTACACCTTC.

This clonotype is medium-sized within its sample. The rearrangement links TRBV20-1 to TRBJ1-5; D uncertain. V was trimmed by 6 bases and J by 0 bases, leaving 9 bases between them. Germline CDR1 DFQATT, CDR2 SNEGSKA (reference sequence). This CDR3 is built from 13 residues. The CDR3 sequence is CSAGGHSNQPQHF. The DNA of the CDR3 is TGCAGTGCAGGTGGGCATAGCAATCAGCCCCAGCATTTT.

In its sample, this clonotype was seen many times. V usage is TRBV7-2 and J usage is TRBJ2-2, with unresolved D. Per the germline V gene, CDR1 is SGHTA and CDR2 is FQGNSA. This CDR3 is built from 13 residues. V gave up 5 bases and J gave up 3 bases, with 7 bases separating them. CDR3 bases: TGTGCCAGCAGCGCCCAGTACACCGGGGAGCTGTTTTTT. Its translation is CASSAQYTGELFF.

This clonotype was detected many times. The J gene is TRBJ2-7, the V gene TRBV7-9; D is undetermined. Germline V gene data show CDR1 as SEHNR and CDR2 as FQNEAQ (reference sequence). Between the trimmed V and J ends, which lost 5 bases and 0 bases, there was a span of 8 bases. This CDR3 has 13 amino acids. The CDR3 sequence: CASSLLGSYEQYF. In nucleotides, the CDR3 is TGTGCCAGCAGCCTCCTTGGCTCCTACGAGCAGTACTTC.

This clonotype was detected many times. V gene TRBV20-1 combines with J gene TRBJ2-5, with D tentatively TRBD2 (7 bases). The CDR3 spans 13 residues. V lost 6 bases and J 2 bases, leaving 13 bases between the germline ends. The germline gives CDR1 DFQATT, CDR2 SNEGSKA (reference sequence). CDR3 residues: CSAPRGAQETQYF. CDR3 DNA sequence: TGCAGTGCGCCCCGGGGGGCACAAGAGACCCAGTACTTC.

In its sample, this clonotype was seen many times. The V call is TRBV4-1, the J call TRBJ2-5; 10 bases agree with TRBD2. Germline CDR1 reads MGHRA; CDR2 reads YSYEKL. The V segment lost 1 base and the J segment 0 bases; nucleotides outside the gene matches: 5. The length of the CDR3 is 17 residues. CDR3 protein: CASSQAPSGGYQETQYF. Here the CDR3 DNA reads TGCGCCAGCAGCCAAGCTCCTAGCGGGGGATACCAAGAGACCCAGTACTTC.

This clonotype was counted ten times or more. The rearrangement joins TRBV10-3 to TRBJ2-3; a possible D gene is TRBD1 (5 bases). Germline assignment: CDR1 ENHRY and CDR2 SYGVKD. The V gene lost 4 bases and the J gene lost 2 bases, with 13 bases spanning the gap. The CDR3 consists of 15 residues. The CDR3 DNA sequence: TGTGCCATCAGTGGGGGCCCATCACTCACAGATACGCAGTATTTT. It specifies CAISGGPSLTDTQYF.

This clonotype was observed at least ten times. CDR3 sequence (DNA): TGTGCCAGCAGTTCTCCAAGGGACCGCGGGGCCCACGAGCAGTACTTC. Translated, it gives CASSSPRDRGAHEQYF. The chain combines TRBV28 with TRBJ2-7; D possibly corresponds to TRBD2 (6 bases). Trimming stripped 4 bases from V and 5 bases from J, with 21 bases between. CDR1 MDHEN and CDR2 SYDVKM come from the germline V gene. This CDR3 is 16 amino acids long.

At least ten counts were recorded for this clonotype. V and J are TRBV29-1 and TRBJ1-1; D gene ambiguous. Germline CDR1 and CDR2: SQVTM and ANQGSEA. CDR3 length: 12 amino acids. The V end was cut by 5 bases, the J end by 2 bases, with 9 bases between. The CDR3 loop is CSVCGLNTEAFF. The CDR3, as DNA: TGCAGCGTTTGTGGGCTTAACACTGAAGCTTTCTTT.

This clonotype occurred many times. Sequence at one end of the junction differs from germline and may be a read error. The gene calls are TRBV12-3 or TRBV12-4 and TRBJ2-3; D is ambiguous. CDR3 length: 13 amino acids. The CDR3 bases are TGTGCCAGCAGTAAAACAAACTCCGACGGTTACCTTTTT. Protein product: CASSKTNSDGYLF.

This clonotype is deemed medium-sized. CDR3 amino acids: CASSSPPGGGNIQYF. CDR3 bases: TGTGCCAGCAGTTCCCCCCCGGGGGGGGGAAACATTCAGTACTTC. The rearrangement joins TRBV7-2 to TRBJ2-4; 8 positions agree with TRBD2. The ends lost 6 bases at V and 6 bases at J; junction bases unmatched: 10. This CDR3 is built from 15 residues. The germline V gene has CDR1 SGHTA and CDR2 FQGNSA.

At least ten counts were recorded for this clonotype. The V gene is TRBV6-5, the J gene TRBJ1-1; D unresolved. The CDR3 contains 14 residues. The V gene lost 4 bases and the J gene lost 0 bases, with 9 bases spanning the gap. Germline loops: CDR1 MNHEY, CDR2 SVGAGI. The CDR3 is CASSWNGLNTEAFF. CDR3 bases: TGTGCCAGCAGTTGGAACGGTCTGAACACTGAAGCTTTCTTT.

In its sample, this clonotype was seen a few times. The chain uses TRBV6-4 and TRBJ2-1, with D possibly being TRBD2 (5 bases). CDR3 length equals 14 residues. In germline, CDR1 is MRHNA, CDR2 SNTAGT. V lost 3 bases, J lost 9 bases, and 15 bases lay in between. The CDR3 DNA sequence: TGTGCCAGCAGTGAACGGCCCTCCGGGGTTGAGCAGTTCTTC. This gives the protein CASSERPSGVEQFF.

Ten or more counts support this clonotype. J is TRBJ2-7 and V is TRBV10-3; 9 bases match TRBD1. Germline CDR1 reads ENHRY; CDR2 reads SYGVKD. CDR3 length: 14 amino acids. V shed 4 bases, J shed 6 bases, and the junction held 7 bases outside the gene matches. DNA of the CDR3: TGTGCCATCAGTGCTGGGACAGGGAGAGCCGAGCAGTACTTC. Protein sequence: CAISAGTGRAEQYF.

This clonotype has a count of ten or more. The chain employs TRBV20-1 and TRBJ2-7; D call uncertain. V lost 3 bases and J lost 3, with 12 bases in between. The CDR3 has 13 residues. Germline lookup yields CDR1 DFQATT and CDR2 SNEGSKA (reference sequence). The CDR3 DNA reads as TGCAGTGCTAGTATGCACAGCTTCTACGAGCAGTACTTC. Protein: CSASMHSFYEQYF.

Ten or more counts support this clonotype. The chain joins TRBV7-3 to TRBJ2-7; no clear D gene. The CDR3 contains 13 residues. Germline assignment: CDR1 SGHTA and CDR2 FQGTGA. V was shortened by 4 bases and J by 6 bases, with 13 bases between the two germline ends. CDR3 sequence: CASSSNPGTEQYF. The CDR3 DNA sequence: TGTGCCAGCAGCTCAAACCCAGGTACCGAGCAGTACTTC.

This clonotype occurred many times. The CDR3 DNA reads TGTGCCAGCAGCCAAGGCCTTGAAGGGGTAGGCTACACCTTC. Encoded protein: CASSQGLEGVGYTF. The J gene is TRBJ1-2, the V gene TRBV3-1; weak D call: TRBD1 (5 bases). In germline, CDR1 is LGHDT, CDR2 YNNKEL (reference sequence). CDR3 length: 14 amino acids. V lost 1 base and J 8 bases, leaving 14 bases between the germline ends. Looking up the rest from reference TRBV3-1 and TRBJ1-2 gives the full variable domain: DTAVSQTPKYLVTQMGNDKSIKCEQNLGHDTMYWYKQDSKKFLKIMFSYNNKELIINETVPNRFSPKSPDKAHLNLHINSLELGDSAVYFCASSQGLEGVGYTFGSGTRLTVV.

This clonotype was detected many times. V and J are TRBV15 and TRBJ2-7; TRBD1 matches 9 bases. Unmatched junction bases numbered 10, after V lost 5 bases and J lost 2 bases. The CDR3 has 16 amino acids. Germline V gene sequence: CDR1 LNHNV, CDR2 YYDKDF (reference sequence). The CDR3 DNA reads TGTGCCACCAGCGCGCACCGGGGACAGGGAACCTACGAGCAGTACTTC. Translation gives CATSAHRGQGTYEQYF.

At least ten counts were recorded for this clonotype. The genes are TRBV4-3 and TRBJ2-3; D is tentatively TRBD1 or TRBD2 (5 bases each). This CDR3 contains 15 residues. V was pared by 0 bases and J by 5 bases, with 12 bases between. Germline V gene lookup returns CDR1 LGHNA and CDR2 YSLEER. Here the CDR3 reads CASSQDGRDGDTQYF. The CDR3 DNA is TGCGCCAGCAGCCAAGATGGAAGGGACGGAGATACGCAGTATTTT.